Each of the 17 T cell receptor beta chains below was sequenced from the same sample in a study of T cell responses to AZD1222 COVID-19 vaccine. Data came from immunoSEQ multiplex PCR; TCRdb stores just in-frame clones and leaves some out. Among 130,000 to 150,000 clones listed, around 87% were seen once. Sequenced material: peripheral blood, taken on day 0 of AZD1222 vaccination. These receptor sequences come from an adult in good health.

V gene TRBV5-4 combines with J gene TRBJ2-5, with D possibly matching TRBD1 (6 bases). Germline-derived CDR1 and CDR2 are SGHNT and YYREEE (reference sequence). The CDR3 consists of 14 residues. The V and J ends lost 4 bases and 2 bases respectively, with 12 bases between them. The CDR3 region is CASSLRTAQETQYF. The DNA for the CDR3 is TGTGCCAGCAGCCTAAGGACAGCTCAAGAGACCCAGTACTTC.

CDR3 sequence: CASSRVLGLNTGELFF. CDR3 DNA sequence: TGTGCCAGTAGTAGGGTGCTCGGGCTGAACACCGGGGAGCTGTTTTTT. This chain connects TRBV19 to TRBJ2-2; D gene ambiguous. Germline lookup yields CDR1 LNHDA and CDR2 SQIVND (reference sequence). Trimming pared 4 bases from V and 1 base from J, leaving 13 bases between. The CDR3 spans 16 residues.

This sequence joins TRBV7-8 and TRBJ1-1, with 9 bases that match TRBD1. Germline assignment: CDR1 SGHVS and CDR2 FQNEAQ. The length of the CDR3 is 16 residues. V gave up 3 bases and J gave up 4 bases; unmatched junction bases: 9. DNA of the CDR3: TGTGCCAGCAGCTTCCCACAGGGGGCGGTTAGCACTGAAGCTTTCTTT. Translating gives CASSFPQGAVSTEAFF. Full variable domain (missing parts from reference TRBV7-8 and TRBJ1-1): GAGVSQSPRYKVAKRGQDVALRCDPISGHVSLFWYQQALGQGPEFLTYFQNEAQLDKSGLPSDRFFAERPEGSVSTLKIQRTQQEDSAVYLCASSFPQGAVSTEAFFGQGTRLTVV.

The chain has TRBV5-1 and TRBJ2-7; D unclear. The CDR3 loop spans 13 amino acids. Germline CDR1 reads SGHRS; CDR2 reads YFSETQ. V was shortened by 4 bases and J by 5 bases, with 13 bases between the two germline ends. DNA of the CDR3: TGCGCCAGCAGCCGAGGAGTGGGTGACGAGCAGTACTTC. This gives the protein CASSRGVGDEQYF.

The V gene is TRBV6-5, the J gene TRBJ2-3; D is perhaps TRBD2 (7 bases). V lost 1 base, J lost 3 bases, and 14 bases lay in between. CDR3 length: 16 residues. Germline V lookup: CDR1 MNHEY, CDR2 SVGAGI. The DNA of the CDR3 is TGTGCCAGCAGTTACTTGCGGGGGCTAGAGACAGATACGCAGTATTTT. Translated, it gives CASSYLRGLETDTQYF.

The genes are TRBV6-5 and TRBJ1-4, with D uncertain. The CDR3 consists of 13 residues. V lost 7 bases and J 4 bases, leaving 10 bases between the germline ends. Germline V gene lookup returns CDR1 MNHEY and CDR2 SVGAGI. Written as DNA, the CDR3 is TGTGCCAGCAAGGAGACAATTAATGAAAAACTGTTTTTT. It specifies CASKETINEKLFF.

The chain carries TRBV5-4 and TRBJ1-1; unclear D gene. V was shortened by 0 bases and J by 3 bases, with 6 bases between the two germline ends. The CDR3 covers 13 residues. Germline assignment: CDR1 SGHNT and CDR2 YYREEE (reference sequence). DNA of the CDR3: TGTGCCAGCAGCTTGGTCGGGTACACTGAAGCTTTCTTT. Translated: CASSLVGYTEAFF. Full variable domain (outside the CDR3, taken from reference TRBV5-4 and TRBJ1-1): ETGVTQSPTHLIKTRGQQVTLRCSSQSGHNTVSWYQQALGQGPQFIFQYYREEENGRGNFPPRFSGLQFPNYSSELNVNALELDDSALYLCASSLVGYTEAFFGQGTRLTVV.

The gene calls are TRBV4-2 and TRBJ1-2; 9 positions agree with TRBD1. Germline lookup yields CDR1 LGHNA and CDR2 YNFKEQ. Unmatched junction bases numbered 9, after V lost 4 bases and J lost 6 bases. The CDR3 has 15 residues. CDR3 loop: CASSPGQGRIDGYTF. CDR3 coding DNA: TGTGCCAGCAGCCCGGGACAGGGCCGAATTGATGGCTACACCTTC.

The chain couples TRBV30 to TRBJ2-1; D is unclear. Germline values: CDR1 GTSNPN, CDR2 SVGIG (reference sequence). V was cut by 6 bases and J by 2 bases, with 17 bases left in between. This CDR3 is built from 15 residues. CDR3 DNA sequence: TGTGCCTGTTCCCTTATTGGGATACCCTACAATGAGCAGTTCTTC. Protein product: CACSLIGIPYNEQFF.

The V call is TRBV25-1, the J call TRBJ1-2, with TRBD1 identical over 10 bases. The V and J ends lost 4 bases and 8 bases, in that order; junction bases with no gene match: 7. There are 14 residues in the CDR3. The germline V gene has CDR1 MGHDK and CDR2 SYGVNS. DNA for the CDR3: TGTGCCAGCAGTGGACAGGGGGCGCGGACCGGCTACACCTTC. It is translated as CASSGQGARTGYTF.

This chain links TRBV29-1 with TRBJ1-2; 7 bases are shared with TRBD1. The CDR3 has 13 amino acids. V lost 7 bases to trimming and J lost 5 bases; unmatched junction nucleotides: 10. Looked up from germline, CDR1 is SQVTM and CDR2 is ANQGSEA. The CDR3 loop reads CSAPEGAQYGYTF. In DNA form, the CDR3 reads TGCAGCGCTCCGGAGGGGGCGCAGTATGGCTACACCTTC.

The genes are TRBV9 and TRBJ2-1; 8 bases are shared with TRBD2. The length of the CDR3 is 15 residues. Germline loops: CDR1 SGDLS, CDR2 YYNGEE. V was pared by 2 bases and J by 3 bases, with 4 bases of the junction left unmatched. This CDR3 reads CASSVSGSLYNEQFF. The CDR3 DNA sequence: TGTGCCAGCAGCGTCAGCGGGAGTCTCTACAATGAGCAGTTCTTC.

J is TRBJ2-1 and V is TRBV13, with 7 bases fitting TRBD2. Germline V gene lookup returns CDR1 PRHDT and CDR2 FYEKMQ (reference sequence). The CDR3 loop spans 14 amino acids. Trimming removed 5 bases from V and 3 bases from J; junction bases left unmatched: 4. This CDR3 is CASSGRGDYNEQFF. CDR3 nucleotide sequence: TGTGCCAGCAGCGGGAGGGGAGACTACAATGAGCAGTTCTTC.

This chain links TRBV7-8 with TRBJ2-7, with TRBD2 matching over 8 bases. CDR1 SGHVS and CDR2 FQNEAQ come from the germline V gene. The CDR3 is 13 residues long. J gave up 2 bases and V 3 bases, and 0 bases lay outside the gene matches. CDR3 sequence (DNA): TGTGCCAGCAGCTTGACTAGCGCCTACGAGCAGTACTTC. Its translation is CASSLTSAYEQYF.

This rearrangement joins TRBV9 to TRBJ1-1; D not certain. This CDR3 is built from 16 residues. V was clipped by 0 bases and J by 0 bases, with 12 bases between them. In germline, CDR1 is SGDLS, CDR2 YYNGEE. The CDR3 reads CASSVGLGSLNTEAFF. The CDR3 region has the DNA TGTGCCAGCAGCGTAGGATTGGGAAGTTTGAACACTGAAGCTTTCTTT.

This rearrangement joins TRBV30 to TRBJ2-1; 7 positions match TRBD2. The germline V gene encodes CDR1 GTSNPN and CDR2 SVGIG (reference sequence). Unmatched junction bases numbered 14, after V lost 5 bases and J lost 7 bases. CDR3 length equals 15 residues. CDR3 sequence: CAWGGEATYLNEQFF. CDR3 bases: TGTGCCTGGGGGGGGGAGGCTACGTACCTTAATGAGCAGTTCTTC.

The chain combines TRBV7-8 with TRBJ1-5; no definite D call. The CDR3 runs 15 residues. Trimming removed 0 bases from V and 3 bases from J, with 9 bases in between. Germline V lookup: CDR1 SGHVS, CDR2 FQNEAQ. This chain's CDR3 is CASSLASLPNQPQHF. The CDR3 DNA reads TGTGCCAGCAGCTTAGCGTCTTTACCCAATCAGCCCCAGCATTTT.